A selection of T cell receptor beta chains follows, all from one sample in a study of radiotherapy plus CTLA-4 blockade in lung cancer. The method was immunoSEQ multiplex PCR; TCRdb's version includes in-frame clones alone and lacks a portion of them. Of approximately 98,000 clones in the sample, around 83% were seen once. This specimen consisted of peripheral blood, obtained from a patient treated with radiotherapy plus ipilimumab. Every receptor here comes from a human donor with non-small cell lung cancer who had a partial response to radiotherapy plus ipilimumab. The CDR3 runs from the conserved cysteine through the conserved F or W. Fields, in order: V gene, D gene, J gene, clone size, CDR3 protein, CDR3 DNA. D genes are given only for firm matches. The size field is filled for only some rows; it gives once, few, many or a size class.

>TRBV7-2|.|TRBJ2-7|.
CASSLDRSGYEQYF
TGTGCCAGCAGCTTAGACAGGTCCGGCTACGAGCAGTACTTC
>TRBV10-2|.|TRBJ1-4|once
CASSMGPKLFF
TGCGCCAGCAGTATGGGGCCAAAACTGTTTTTT
>TRBV7-3|TRBD1|TRBJ2-3|.
CASSVDRAYTTQYF
TGTGCCAGCAGCGTCGACAGGGCCTATACTACGCAGTATTTT
>TRBV19|.|TRBJ2-7|.
CASSLIRDYEQYF
TGTGCCAGTAGCCTAATCCGGGACTACGAGCAGTACTTC
>TRBV9|TRBD2|TRBJ2-3|.
CASSPGIWGGADTQYF
TGTGCCAGCAGCCCCGGAATCTGGGGAGGGGCAGATACGCAGTATTTT
>TRBV7-9|.|TRBJ2-5|.
CASSLAQTEQETQYF
TGTGCCAGCAGCTTAGCGCAGACAGAACAAGAGACCCAGTACTTC
>TRBV19|.|TRBJ1-5|.
CASSSYTGGGNQPQHF
TGTGCCAGTAGTTCCTACACCGGAGGTGGCAATCAGCCCCAGCATTTT
>TRBV29-1|TRBD2|TRBJ2-3|.
CSVEGSSGITDTQYF
TGCAGCGTTGAGGGGTCTAGCGGGATCACAGATACGCAGTATTTT
>TRBV6-1|.|TRBJ1-6|.
CASGHLGGGGSPLHF
TGTGCCAGCGGTCACCTGGGGGGGGGCGGGTCACCCCTCCACTTT
>TRBV30|.|TRBJ2-5|once
CAWGQGFQTQYF
TGTGCCTGGGGGCAGGGGTTTCAGACCCAGTACTTC
>TRBV19|.|TRBJ2-2|.
CASSAQGTRELFF
TGTGCCAGTAGTGCACAGGGTACCCGGGAGCTGTTTTTT
>TRBV15|TRBD1|TRBJ1-1|.
CATSRTGWSFTEAFF
TGTGCCACCAGCAGGACAGGGTGGAGTTTCACTGAAGCTTTCTTT
>TRBV7-9|TRBD2|TRBJ2-1|.
CASSISGRGYNEQFF
TGTGCCAGCAGCATAAGCGGGAGGGGATACAATGAGCAGTTCTTC
>TRBV5-1|TRBD1|TRBJ2-5|.
CASSRTGGTETQYF
TGCGCCAGCAGCAGAACAGGGGGCACGGAGACCCAGTACTTC
>TRBV5-1|.|TRBJ2-1|.
CASSPATRGGGNEQFF
TGCGCCAGCAGCCCCGCGACTAGGGGAGGGGGCAATGAGCAGTTCTTC
>TRBV11-1|TRBD2|TRBJ2-5|.
CASMRESKEETQYF
TGTGCCAGCATGCGGGAGTCCAAAGAAGAGACCCAGTACTTC
>TRBV9|TRBD1|TRBJ1-1|.
CASSVGRVRDSEAFF
TGTGCCAGCAGCGTAGGCCGGGTTCGGGACAGTGAAGCTTTCTTT
>TRBV10-3|.|TRBJ2-2|few
CAISPQNPAGSLFF
TGTGCCATCAGTCCCCAGAACCCGGCGGGGTCGCTGTTTTTT
>TRBV7-2|TRBD2|TRBJ2-7|.
CASSLSGSRSYEQYF
TGTGCCAGCAGCCTTAGCGGGTCCCGAAGCTACGAGCAGTACTTC
>TRBV7-6|.|TRBJ1-1|once
CASSLGENTEAFF
TGTGCCAGCAGCTTAGGAGAGAACACTGAAGCTTTCTTT
>TRBV27|.|TRBJ2-1|.
CASSPRRDSYNEQFF
TGTGCCAGCAGTCCCCGCCGGGACTCCTACAATGAGCAGTTCTTC
>TRBV18|.|TRBJ1-1|.
CASSPRAGEGTEAFF
TGTGCCAGCTCACCACGAGCAGGGGAAGGCACTGAAGCTTTCTTT
>TRBV2|.|TRBJ2-7|.
CASGAGPPYEQYF
TGTGCCAGTGGCGCAGGGCCCCCTTACGAGCAGTACTTC
>TRBV29-1|.|TRBJ2-6|.
CSASGQSGANVLTF
TGCAGCGCCTCGGGTCAGTCTGGGGCCAACGTCCTGACTTTC
>TRBV29-1|TRBD1|TRBJ1-1|many
CSVNPTGSNTEAFF
TGCAGCGTTAACCCGACAGGGTCCAACACTGAAGCTTTCTTT
>TRBV7-2|.|TRBJ2-7|.
CASSLALGTGPAYEQYF
TGTGCCAGCAGCTTAGCGTTAGGTACAGGTCCCGCCTACGAGCAGTACTTC
>TRBV18|.|TRBJ1-1|.
CASSPTRAYTEAFF
TGTGCCAGCTCACCAACTAGAGCCTACACTGAAGCTTTCTTT
>TRBV21-1|.|TRBJ2-7|once
CASSKEAPKVAVPSYEQYF
TGTGCCAGCAGCAAAGAGGCTCCTAAGGTAGCGGTTCCCTCCTACGAGCAGTACTTC
>TRBV19|TRBD1|TRBJ1-2|.
CASSITGVGGYGYTF
TGTGCCAGTAGTATAACAGGGGTCGGAGGCTATGGCTACACCTTC
>TRBV5-1|TRBD2|TRBJ2-3|.
CASSPGLASTDTQYF
TGCGCCAGCAGCCCTGGACTAGCGAGCACAGATACGCAGTATTTT
>TRBV5-6|TRBD1|TRBJ1-2|once
CASSLRGYELPYGYTF
TGTGCCAGCAGCCTCAGGGGGTACGAGTTACCTTATGGCTACACCTTC
>TRBV4-1|TRBD1|TRBJ2-5|.
CASSRGGQGAKTQYF
TGCGCCAGCAGCCGGGGAGGACAGGGGGCGAAGACCCAGTACTTC
>TRBV29-1|TRBD1|TRBJ1-4|.
CSVAGTGGGGVGEKLFF
TGCAGCGTGGCCGGGACAGGGGGCGGTGGGGTGGGCGAAAAACTGTTTTTT
>TRBV7-7|.|TRBJ2-2|few
CASSLINGEELFF
TGTGCCAGCAGCTTAATAAACGGAGAGGAGCTGTTTTTT
>TRBV6-5|.|TRBJ2-3|.
CASSYSRGGKDTQYF
TGTGCCAGCAGTTACTCGCGTGGGGGGAAAGATACGCAGTATTTT
>TRBV7-8|TRBD1|TRBJ2-7|.
CASNLRGGHEQYF
TGTGCCAGCAATCTCAGAGGGGGCCACGAGCAGTACTTC
>TRBV11-2|TRBD1|TRBJ1-1|.
CASSSLSGTVTEAFF
TGTGCCAGCAGCTCCCTGTCCGGGACAGTCACTGAAGCTTTCTTT
>TRBV29-1|.|TRBJ2-3|.
CSVERGAVYVSAAADTQYF
TGCAGCGTTGAAAGAGGTGCAGTCTATGTATCGGCCGCGGCAGATACGCAGTATTTT
>TRBV7-3|.|TRBJ1-1|.
CASSPQGGAEAFF
TGTGCCAGCAGCCCTCAGGGTGGAGCTGAAGCTTTCTTT
>TRBV6-5|.|TRBJ1-2|.
CASSYGGSSYTF
TGTGCCAGCAGTTATGGAGGAAGCAGCTACACCTTC
>TRBV6-5|TRBD2|TRBJ2-1|once
CASSYRSSGSKGQFF
TGTGCCAGCAGTTACAGGTCTAGCGGGAGTAAAGGGCAGTTCTTC
>TRBV19|.|TRBJ1-1|once
CASSIYGDTEAFF
TGTGCCAGTAGTATTTACGGAGACACTGAAGCTTTCTTT
>TRBV9|TRBD1|TRBJ2-1|.
CASSPRQGASYNEQFF
TGTGCCAGCAGCCCTAGACAGGGGGCTTCCTACAATGAGCAGTTCTTC
>TRBV19|.|TRBJ2-4|.
CASSIEGVAKNIQYF
TGTGCCAGTAGTATCGAGGGTGTAGCCAAAAACATTCAGTACTTC
>TRBV5-5|.|TRBJ2-7|.
CASSLDGVPYEQYF
TGTGCCAGCAGCTTGGACGGGGTCCCCTACGAGCAGTACTTC
>TRBV13|.|TRBJ2-1|few
CASSLFSGNEQFF
TGTGCCAGCAGCTTATTTTCCGGTAATGAGCAGTTCTTC
>TRBV6-5|TRBD1|TRBJ2-7|.
CASSSAKTGSYEQYF
TGTGCCAGCAGCTCGGCCAAGACAGGGTCCTACGAGCAGTACTTC
>TRBV7-3|.|TRBJ2-7|.
CASSIAGVGYEQYF
TGTGCCAGCAGCATCGCCGGGGTGGGTTACGAGCAGTACTTC
>TRBV28|.|TRBJ2-1|.
CASSFVDSSYNEQFF
TGTGCCAGCAGTTTCGTCGACAGCTCCTACAATGAGCAGTTCTTC
>TRBV6-5|.|TRBJ1-4|.
CASSSPGTSEKLFF
TGTGCCAGCAGTTCCCCCGGGACAAGTGAAAAACTGTTTTTT
>TRBV29-1|.|TRBJ1-2|.
CSVEEGGKGYTF
TGCAGCGTCGAGGAAGGGGGAAAAGGCTACACCTTC
>TRBV5-1|.|TRBJ2-3|once
CASTLSNLADTQYF
TGCGCCAGCACCCTATCGAACCTCGCAGATACGCAGTATTTT
>TRBV7-9|TRBD1|TRBJ1-2|few
CASSDAGTGTDYGYTF
TGTGCCAGCAGCGACGCCGGGACAGGGACGGACTATGGCTACACCTTC